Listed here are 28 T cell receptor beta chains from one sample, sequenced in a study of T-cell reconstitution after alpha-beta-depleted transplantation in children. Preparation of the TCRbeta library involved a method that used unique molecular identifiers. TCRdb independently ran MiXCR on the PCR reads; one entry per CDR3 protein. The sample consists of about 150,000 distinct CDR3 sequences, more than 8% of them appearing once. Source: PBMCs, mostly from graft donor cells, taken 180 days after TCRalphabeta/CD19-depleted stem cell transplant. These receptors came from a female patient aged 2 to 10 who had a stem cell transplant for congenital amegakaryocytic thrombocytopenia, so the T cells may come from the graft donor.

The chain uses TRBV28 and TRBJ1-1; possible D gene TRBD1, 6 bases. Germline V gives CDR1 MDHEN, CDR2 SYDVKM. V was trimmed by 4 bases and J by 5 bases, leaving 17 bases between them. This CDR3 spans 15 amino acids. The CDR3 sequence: CASSSPAGAGTEAFF. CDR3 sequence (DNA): TGTGCCAGCAGTTCACCGGCAGGGGCAGGGACTGAAGCTTTCTTT.

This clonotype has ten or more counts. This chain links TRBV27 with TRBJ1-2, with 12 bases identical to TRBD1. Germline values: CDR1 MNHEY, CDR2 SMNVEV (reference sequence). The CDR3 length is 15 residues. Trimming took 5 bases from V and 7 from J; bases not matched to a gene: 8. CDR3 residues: CASSPPGQGAFGYTF. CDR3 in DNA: TGTGCCAGCAGTCCTCCGGGACAGGGGGCGTTTGGCTACACCTTC.

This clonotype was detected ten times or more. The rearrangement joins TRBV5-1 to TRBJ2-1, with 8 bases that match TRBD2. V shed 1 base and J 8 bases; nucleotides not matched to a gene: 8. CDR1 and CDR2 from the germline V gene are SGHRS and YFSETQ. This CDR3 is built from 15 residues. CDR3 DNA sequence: TGCGCCAGCAGCTTGACCGGGAGGGCCGGGGATGAGCAGTTCTTC. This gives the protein CASSLTGRAGDEQFF.

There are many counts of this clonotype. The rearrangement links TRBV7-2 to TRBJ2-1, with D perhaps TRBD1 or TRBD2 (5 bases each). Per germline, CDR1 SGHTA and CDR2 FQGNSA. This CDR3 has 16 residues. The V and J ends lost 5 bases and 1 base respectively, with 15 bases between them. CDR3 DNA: TGTGCCAGCAGCCCCACGGGACGCGGGTCCTACAATGAGCAGTTCTTC. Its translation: CASSPTGRGSYNEQFF.

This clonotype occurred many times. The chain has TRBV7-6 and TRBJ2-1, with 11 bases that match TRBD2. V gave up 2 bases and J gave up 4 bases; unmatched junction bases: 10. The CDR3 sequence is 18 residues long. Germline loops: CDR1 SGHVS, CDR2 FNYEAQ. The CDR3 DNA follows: TGTGCCAGCAGCTTATCTAGCGGGAGGACCCTAAATTACAATGAGCAGTTCTTC. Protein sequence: CASSLSSGRTLNYNEQFF.

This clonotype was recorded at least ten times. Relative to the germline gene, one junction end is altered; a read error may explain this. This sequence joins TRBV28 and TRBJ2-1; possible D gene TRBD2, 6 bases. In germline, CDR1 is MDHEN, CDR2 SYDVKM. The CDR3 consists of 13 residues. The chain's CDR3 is CASSLWAGNEQFF. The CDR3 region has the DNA TGTGCCAGCAGTCTATGGGCGGGGAATGAGCAGTTCTTC.

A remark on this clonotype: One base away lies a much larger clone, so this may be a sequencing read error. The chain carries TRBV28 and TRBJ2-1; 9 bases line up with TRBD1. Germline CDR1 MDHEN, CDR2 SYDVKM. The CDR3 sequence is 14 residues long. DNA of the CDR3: TGTGCCAGCAGTTTAGGGACAGGGTACCATGAGGAGTTCTTC. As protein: CASSLGTGYHEEFF.

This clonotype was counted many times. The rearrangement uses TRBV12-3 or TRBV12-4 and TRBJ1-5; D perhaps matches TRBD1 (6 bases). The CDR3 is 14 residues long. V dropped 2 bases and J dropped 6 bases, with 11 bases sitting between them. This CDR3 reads CASSLQGRVQPQHF. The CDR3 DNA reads TGTGCCAGCAGTTTACAGGGGAGGGTTCAGCCCCAGCATTTT.

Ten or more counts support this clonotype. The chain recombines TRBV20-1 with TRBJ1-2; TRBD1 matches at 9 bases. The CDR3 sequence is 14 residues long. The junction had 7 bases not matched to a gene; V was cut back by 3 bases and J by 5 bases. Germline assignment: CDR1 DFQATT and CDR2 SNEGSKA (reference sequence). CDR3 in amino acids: CSARWDRVEYGYTF. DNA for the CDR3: TGCAGTGCTAGGTGGGACAGGGTAGAATATGGCTACACCTTC.

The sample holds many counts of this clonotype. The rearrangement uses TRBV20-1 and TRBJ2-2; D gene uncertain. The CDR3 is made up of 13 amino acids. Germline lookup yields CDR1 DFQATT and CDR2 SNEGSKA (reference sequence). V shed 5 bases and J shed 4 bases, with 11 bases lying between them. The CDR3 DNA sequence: TGCAGTGCTTCTGTTTTCGGCACCGGGGAGCTGTTTTTT. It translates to CSASVFGTGELFF.

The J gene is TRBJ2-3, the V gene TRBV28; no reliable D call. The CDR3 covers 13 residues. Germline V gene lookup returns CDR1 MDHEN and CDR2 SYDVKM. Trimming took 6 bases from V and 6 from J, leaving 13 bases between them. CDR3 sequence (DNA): TGTGCCAGCAGCTGGCAAGGTCGGGATACGCAGTATTTT. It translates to CASSWQGRDTQYF. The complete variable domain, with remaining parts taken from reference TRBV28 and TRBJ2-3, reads DVKVTQSSRYLVKRTGEKVFLECVQDMDHENMFWYRQDPGLGLRLIYFSYDVKMKEKGDIPEGYSVSREKKERFSLILESASTNQTSMYLCASSWQGRDTQYFGPGTRLTVL.

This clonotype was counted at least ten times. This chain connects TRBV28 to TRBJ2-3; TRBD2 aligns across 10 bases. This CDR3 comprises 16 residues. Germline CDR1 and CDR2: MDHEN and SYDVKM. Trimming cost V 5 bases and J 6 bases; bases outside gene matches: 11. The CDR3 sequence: CASSAGLAVYRDTQYF. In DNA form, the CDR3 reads TGTGCCAGCAGTGCCGGACTAGCGGTGTACAGGGATACGCAGTATTTT. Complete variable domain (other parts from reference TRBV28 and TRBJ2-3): DVKVTQSSRYLVKRTGEKVFLECVQDMDHENMFWYRQDPGLGLRLIYFSYDVKMKEKGDIPEGYSVSREKKERFSLILESASTNQTSMYLCASSAGLAVYRDTQYFGPGTRLTVL.

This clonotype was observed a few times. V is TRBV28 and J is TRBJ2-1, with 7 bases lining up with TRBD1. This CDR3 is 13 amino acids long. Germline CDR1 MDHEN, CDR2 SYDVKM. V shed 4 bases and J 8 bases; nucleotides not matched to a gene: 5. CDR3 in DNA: TGTGCCAGCAGTTCGACAGGGTCCCATGAGCAGTTCTTC. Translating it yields CASSSTGSHEQFF.

The CDR3 here is CASSTGTGLSGEQYF. CDR3 sequence (DNA): TGTGCCAGCAGCACCGGGACAGGGCTTTCGGGCGAGCAGTACTTC. This chain uses TRBV12-3 or TRBV12-4 with TRBJ2-7; TRBD1 matches at 9 bases. Trimming at V came to 6 bases and at J to 6 bases, leaving 12 bases not matched to a gene. CDR3 size: 15 residues.

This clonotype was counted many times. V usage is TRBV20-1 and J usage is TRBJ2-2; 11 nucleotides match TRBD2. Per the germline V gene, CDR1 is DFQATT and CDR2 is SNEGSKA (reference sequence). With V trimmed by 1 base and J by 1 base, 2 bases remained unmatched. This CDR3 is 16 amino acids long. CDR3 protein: CSARAGLAVNTGELFF. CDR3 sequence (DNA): TGCAGTGCTAGAGCGGGACTAGCGGTGAACACCGGGGAGCTGTTTTTT.

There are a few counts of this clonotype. CDR3 coding DNA: TGCAGTGCTAGAGGGACAGTAGGGTCACCCCTCCACTTT. Protein: CSARGTVGSPLHF. The chain carries TRBV20-1 and TRBJ1-6; D perhaps matches TRBD1 (6 bases). This CDR3 region has 13 residues. Trimming pared 1 base from V and 10 bases from J, leaving 11 bases between. The germline V gene has CDR1 DFQATT and CDR2 SNEGSKA (reference sequence).

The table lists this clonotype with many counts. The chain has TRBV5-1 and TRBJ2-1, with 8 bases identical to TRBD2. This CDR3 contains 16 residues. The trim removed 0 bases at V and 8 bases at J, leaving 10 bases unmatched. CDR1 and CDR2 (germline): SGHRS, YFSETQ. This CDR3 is CASSLGSAGVFDEQFF. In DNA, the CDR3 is TGCGCCAGCAGCTTGGGCTCAGCGGGAGTTTTTGATGAGCAGTTCTTC.

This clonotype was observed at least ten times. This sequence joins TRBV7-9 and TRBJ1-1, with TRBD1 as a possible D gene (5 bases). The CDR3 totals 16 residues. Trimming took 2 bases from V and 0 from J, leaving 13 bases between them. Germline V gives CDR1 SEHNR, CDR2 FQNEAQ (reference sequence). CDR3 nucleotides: TGTGCCAGCAGCTTATTCGGGGCGAGAATGAACACTGAAGCTTTCTTT. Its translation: CASSLFGARMNTEAFF.

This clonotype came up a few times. The CDR3 nucleotides read TGTGCCAGCAGCCCCCCCGCGGGTGCACCCCTCCACTTT. It encodes CASSPPAGAPLHF. The chain links TRBV9 to TRBJ1-6; D remains ambiguous. CDR1 is SGDLS and CDR2 is YYNGEE in the germline V gene. This CDR3 region has 13 residues. The ends were cut back, 4 bases at V and 11 bases at J, with 13 bases in the middle.

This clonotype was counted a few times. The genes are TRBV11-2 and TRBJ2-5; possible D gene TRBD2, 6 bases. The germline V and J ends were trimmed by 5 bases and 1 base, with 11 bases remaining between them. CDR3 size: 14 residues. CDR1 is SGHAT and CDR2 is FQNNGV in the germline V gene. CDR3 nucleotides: TGTGCCAGCAGCCACTGGGGAGGCCAAGAGACCCAGTACTTC. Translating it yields CASSHWGGQETQYF.

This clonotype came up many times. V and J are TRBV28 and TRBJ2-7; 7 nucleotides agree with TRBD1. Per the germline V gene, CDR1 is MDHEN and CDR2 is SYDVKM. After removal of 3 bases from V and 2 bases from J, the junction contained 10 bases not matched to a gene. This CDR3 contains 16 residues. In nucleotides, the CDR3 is TGTGCCAGCAGTTTGGGTGCCTGGACAGGAGCCTACGAGCAGTACTTC. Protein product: CASSLGAWTGAYEQYF.

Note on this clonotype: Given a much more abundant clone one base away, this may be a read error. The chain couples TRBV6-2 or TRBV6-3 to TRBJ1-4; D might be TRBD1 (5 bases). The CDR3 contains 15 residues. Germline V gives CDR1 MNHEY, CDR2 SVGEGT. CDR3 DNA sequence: TGTGCCAGCAGTAGCAGGGATGCAACTAATAAAAAACTGTTTTTT. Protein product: CASSSRDATNKKLFF.

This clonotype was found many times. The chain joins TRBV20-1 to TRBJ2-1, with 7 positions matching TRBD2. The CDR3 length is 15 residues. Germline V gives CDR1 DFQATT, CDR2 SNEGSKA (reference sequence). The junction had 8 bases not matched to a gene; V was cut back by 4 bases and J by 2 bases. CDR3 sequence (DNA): TGCAGTGCTACATGGGGCGGGAGCCCCTACAATGAGCAGTTCTTC. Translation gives CSATWGGSPYNEQFF.

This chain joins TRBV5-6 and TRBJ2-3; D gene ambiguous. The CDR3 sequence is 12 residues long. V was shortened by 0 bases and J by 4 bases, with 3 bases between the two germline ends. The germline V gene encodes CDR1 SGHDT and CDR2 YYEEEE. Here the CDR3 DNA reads TGTGCCAGCAGCTTGGAGTCAGATACGCAGTATTTT. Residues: CASSLESDTQYF.

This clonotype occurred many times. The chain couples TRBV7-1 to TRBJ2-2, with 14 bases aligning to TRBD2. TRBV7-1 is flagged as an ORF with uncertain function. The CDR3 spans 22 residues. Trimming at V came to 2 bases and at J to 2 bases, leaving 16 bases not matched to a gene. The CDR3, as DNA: TGTGCCAGCAGCTCAAGATCCGGGACTAGCGGGAGCGAGAGGAAAAACACCGGGGAGCTGTTTTTT. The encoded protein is CASSSRSGTSGSERKNTGELFF.

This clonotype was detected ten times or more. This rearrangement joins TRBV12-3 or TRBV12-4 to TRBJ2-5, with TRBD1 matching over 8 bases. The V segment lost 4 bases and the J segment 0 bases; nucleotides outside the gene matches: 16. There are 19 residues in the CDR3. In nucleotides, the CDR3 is TGTGCCAGCAGTTCTAGGCGACAGGGGAGATATGGACACCAAGAGACCCAGTACTTC. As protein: CASSSRRQGRYGHQETQYF.

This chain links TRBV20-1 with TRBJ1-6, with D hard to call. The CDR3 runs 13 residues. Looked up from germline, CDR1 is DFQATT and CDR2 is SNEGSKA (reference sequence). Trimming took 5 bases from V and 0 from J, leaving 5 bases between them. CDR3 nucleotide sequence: TGCAGTGCTTGTAGCTCCTATAATTCACCCCTCCACTTT. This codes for CSACSSYNSPLHF.

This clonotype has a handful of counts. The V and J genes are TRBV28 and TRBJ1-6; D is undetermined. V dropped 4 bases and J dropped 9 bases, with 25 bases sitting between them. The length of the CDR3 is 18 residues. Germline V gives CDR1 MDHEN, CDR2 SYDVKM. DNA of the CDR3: TGTGCCAGCAGTTCCCGATTTGTGGATTTGCGTCGCCGTTCACCCCTCCACTTT. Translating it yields CASSSRFVDLRRRSPLHF.